The rows below give T cell receptor beta chains drawn from one sample of a study of blood T cell repertoires in COVID-19. Here immunoSEQ multiplex PCR was the method, and the copy in TCRdb shows in-frame clones only, minus some. The sample includes more than 200,000 clones, roughly three quarters of them seen just once. Source material: peripheral blood. The receptor set was obtained from a woman aged 35 to 49 with active or convalescent COVID-19. The CDR3 runs from the conserved cysteine through the conserved F or W. Fields, in order: D gene, J gene, clone size, V gene, CDR3 DNA, CDR3 protein. A D gene is named only where the DNA matches it firmly. Clone size is not always given. Where it is, it says once, few, many or a class for expanded clones.

TRBD1	TRBJ2-7	-	TRBV12-3/TRBV12-4	TGTGCCAGCAGTCTAGGGGGCGTCTACGAGCAGTACTTC	CASSLGGVYEQYF
-	TRBJ2-6	-	TRBV29-1	TGCAGCGTTGAGAGGGAGGCCAACGTCCTGACTTTC	CSVEREANVLTF
-	TRBJ1-6	-	TRBV4-1	TGCGCCAGCAGCCAAGAGGGGACACCAAATTCACCCCTCCACTTT	CASSQEGTPNSPLHF
TRBD1	TRBJ1-4	-	TRBV5-4	TGTGCCAGCAGCCAGAACGTCCGGGACAGGGGGGTCGAAAAACTGTTTTTT	CASSQNVRDRGVEKLFF
TRBD2	TRBJ2-3	-	TRBV7-9	TGTGCCAGCAGCTTGACTAGCCCCCTAGATACGCAGTATTTT	CASSLTSPLDTQYF
-	TRBJ1-2	-	TRBV5-5	TGTGCCAGCAGCCTGACAGTAATCTCTGGCTACACCTTC	CASSLTVISGYTF
-	TRBJ1-2	once	TRBV29-1	TGCAGCGTTGGTCAGGGGCGGGATGGCTACACCTTC	CSVGQGRDGYTF
TRBD1	TRBJ2-7	-	TRBV2	TGTGCCAGCAGACAGGACAGGAGCTCCTACGAGCAGTACTTC	CASRQDRSSYEQYF
TRBD1	TRBJ1-6	-	TRBV9	TGTGCCAGCAGCGTTACAGGGGGCCGATCACCCCTCCACTTT	CASSVTGGRSPLHF
TRBD1	TRBJ1-2	-	TRBV2	TGTGCCAGCAGTTCACAAACAGGGGATCTTGGTGGCTACACCTTC	CASSSQTGDLGGYTF
-	TRBJ2-3	-	TRBV20-1	TGCAGTGCTGCACACAGGGATACGCAGTATTTT	CSAAHRDTQYF
TRBD2	TRBJ2-2	-	TRBV30	TGTGCCTGGAGTGTAGATCTAGCGGGCACCGGGGAGCTGTTTTTT	CAWSVDLAGTGELFF
TRBD1	TRBJ1-2	many	TRBV10-2	TGCGCCAGCAGCTTTGACAGGGGGGATGGCTACACCTTC	CASSFDRGDGYTF
TRBD2	TRBJ2-1	-	TRBV9	TGTGCCAGCAGCGATAGCGGGCTTTATCTCAATGAGCAGTTCTTC	CASSDSGLYLNEQFF
-	TRBJ1-5	few	TRBV28	TGTGCCAGCAGTTTAGTTCGACAGGCCCAGCATTTT	CASSLVRQAQHF
TRBD2	TRBJ2-1	-	TRBV11-2	TGTGCCAGCAGCTCTCGACTAGCGGGGATTGAGCAGTTCTTC	CASSSRLAGIEQFF
TRBD2	TRBJ2-7	-	TRBV5-1	TGCGCCAGCAGCTCTGGCTGGCTAGCGGGGGATAGCTCCTACGAGCAGTACTTC	CASSSGWLAGDSSYEQYF
-	TRBJ1-2	-	TRBV30	TGTGCCTGGGGATTGACAGGAGGCTATGGCTACACCTTC	CAWGLTGGYGYTF
TRBD2	TRBJ2-3	-	TRBV7-3	TGTGCCAGCAGCATAGGACTAGCGGGGTATAGCACAGATACGCAGTATTTT	CASSIGLAGYSTDTQYF
TRBD1	TRBJ1-2	-	TRBV7-9	TGTGCCAGCAACGTAGGGGGCAATGGCTACACCTTC	CASNVGGNGYTF
-	TRBJ1-6	-	TRBV19	TGTGCCACCAGACAGACCAACAATTCACCCCTCCACTTT	CATRQTNNSPLHF
-	TRBJ1-2	many	TRBV5-5	TGTGCCAGCACAAGGAGGGGAGGATATGGCTACACCTTC	CASTRRGGYGYTF
-	TRBJ2-5	-	TRBV7-9	TGTGCCAGCAGCTTATCTGCAGGACACACACAAGAGACCCAGTACTTC	CASSLSAGHTQETQYF
-	TRBJ1-4	-	TRBV2	TGTGCCAGCAGTGAAGCGGGAGCTAATGAAAAACTGTTTTTT	CASSEAGANEKLFF
-	TRBJ1-2	-	TRBV9	TGTGCCAGCAGCGTAGACAGTAACTATGGCTACACCTTC	CASSVDSNYGYTF
TRBD1	TRBJ1-2	-	TRBV5-4	TGTGCCAGCAGCTTGGCCTGGGACAGAGTTAACTATGGCTACACCTTC	CASSLAWDRVNYGYTF
TRBD1	TRBJ1-2	once	TRBV7-2	TGTGCCAGCAGCAACGGACAGGGGGCTGATGGCTACACCTTC	CASSNGQGADGYTF
TRBD1	TRBJ2-1	-	TRBV5-5	TGTGCCAGCAGCTTGGTGGGACAGGACAATGAGCAGTTCTTC	CASSLVGQDNEQFF
-	TRBJ2-3	-	TRBV10-2	TGCGCCAGCCCCGGGGATGACGGGGGACCAAGCACAGATACGCAGTATTTT	CASPGDDGGPSTDTQYF
-	TRBJ2-5	few	TRBV5-1	TGCGCCAGCAGCTTTGGTGGGACACCGTCAATGGAAGAGACCCAGTACTTC	CASSFGGTPSMEETQYF
TRBD2	TRBJ2-1	-	TRBV11-2	TGTGCCAGCAGCTTAGGACTAGCGGGGGCCAATGAGCAGTTCTTC	CASSLGLAGANEQFF
-	TRBJ1-2	-	TRBV6-4	TGTGCCAGGCCCGCAGTGGACACCTTC	CARPAVDTF
TRBD1	TRBJ1-6	-	TRBV16	TGTGCCAGCAGCCTACAGGGGGCGCCTTCTAATTCACCCCTCCACTTT	CASSLQGAPSNSPLHF
TRBD1	TRBJ1-2	once	TRBV4-1	TGCGCCAGCAGCCAAGATCGGGGACAGGGACGCGGCTACACCTTC	CASSQDRGQGRGYTF
-	TRBJ2-7	-	TRBV6-5	TGTGCCAGCAGCTCCTTTCGGTCCGGGTCCTACGAGCAGTACTTC	CASSSFRSGSYEQYF
TRBD1	TRBJ1-6	few	TRBV28	TGTGCCAGCAGGGGACAGGTTTCACCCCTCCACTTT	CASRGQVSPLHF
TRBD2	TRBJ2-7	-	TRBV15	TGTGCCACCAGCGCCACTAGCGGGGGGCTTCTCAGGGTGTACTTC	CATSATSGGLLRVYF
-	TRBJ1-2	-	TRBV7-9	TGTGCCAGCACCCAGAGGGAAACCTCTAACTATGGCTACACCTTC	CASTQRETSNYGYTF